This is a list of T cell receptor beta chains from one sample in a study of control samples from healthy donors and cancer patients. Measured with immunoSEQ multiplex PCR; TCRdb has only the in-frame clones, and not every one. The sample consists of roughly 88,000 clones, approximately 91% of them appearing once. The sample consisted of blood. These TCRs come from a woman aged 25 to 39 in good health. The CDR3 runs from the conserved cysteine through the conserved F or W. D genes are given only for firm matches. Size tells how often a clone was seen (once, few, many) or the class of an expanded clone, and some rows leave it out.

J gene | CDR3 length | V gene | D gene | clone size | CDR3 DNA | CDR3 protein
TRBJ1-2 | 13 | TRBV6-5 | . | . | TGTGCCACCTGTATGGGGCCTGGGGATGGCTACACCTTC | CATCMGPGDGYTF
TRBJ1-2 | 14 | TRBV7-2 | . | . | TGTGCCAGCAGCTGGGCGAGGACGAACTATGGCTACACCTTC | CASSWARTNYGYTF
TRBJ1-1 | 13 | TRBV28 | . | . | TGTGCCAGCAGTTTGGGGAAAGGAACTGAAGCTTTCTTT | CASSLGKGTEAFF
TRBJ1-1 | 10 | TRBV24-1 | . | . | TGTGCCATCCGGAACACTGAAGCTTTCTTT | CAIRNTEAFF
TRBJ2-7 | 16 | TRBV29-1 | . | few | TGCAGCGTAGGTACAACAGGGAGGGTCGCGTCCTACGAGCAGTACTTC | CSVGTTGRVASYEQYF
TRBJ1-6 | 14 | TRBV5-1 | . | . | TGCGCCAGCAGCTTGGACACCCCTAATTCACCCCTCCACTTT | CASSLDTPNSPLHF
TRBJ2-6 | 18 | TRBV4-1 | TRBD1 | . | TGCGCCAGCAGCCGTTGGGACAGGGGCCTCTCTGGGGCCAACGTCCTGACTTTC | CASSRWDRGLSGANVLTF
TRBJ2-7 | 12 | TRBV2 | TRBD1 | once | TGTGCCAGCAGGGGACAGGCGTACGAGCAGTACTTC | CASRGQAYEQYF
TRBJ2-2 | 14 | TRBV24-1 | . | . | TGTGCCACCAGTGAAGCCTCGAACACCGGGGAGCTGTTTTTT | CATSEASNTGELFF
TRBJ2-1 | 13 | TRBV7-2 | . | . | TGTGCCAGCAGCCCCGACCCCAGGAATGAGCAGTTCTTC | CASSPDPRNEQFF
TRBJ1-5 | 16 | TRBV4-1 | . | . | TGCGCCAGCAGCCAAGATCAAGGCAGAGTAGAACAGCCCCAGCATTTT | CASSQDQGRVEQPQHF
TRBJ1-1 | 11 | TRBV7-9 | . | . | TGTGCCAGCAAGAGGGTAACTGAAGCTTTCTTT | CASKRVTEAFF
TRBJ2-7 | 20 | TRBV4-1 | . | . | TGCGCCCCCCGCCGCCAGTACCAGGGACTGATTAGAAGGGGCTCCTACGAGCAGTACTTC | CAPRRQYQGLIRRGSYEQYF
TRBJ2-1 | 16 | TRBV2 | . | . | TGTGCCAGCAGTGTGACCCCAAAGGGCTCCTACAATGAGCAGTTCTTC | CASSVTPKGSYNEQFF
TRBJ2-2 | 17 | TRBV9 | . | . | TGTGCCAGCAGCGTACTCCCTGGGACCCAGAACACCGGGGAGCTGTTTTTT | CASSVLPGTQNTGELFF
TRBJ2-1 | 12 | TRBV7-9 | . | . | TGTGCCAGCAGCCTGGCATTCGATGAGCAGTTCTTC | CASSLAFDEQFF
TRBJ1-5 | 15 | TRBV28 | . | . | TGTGCCAGCAGCCTCAAGGCCAAAAGGGGTCAGCCCCAGCATTTT | CASSLKAKRGQPQHF
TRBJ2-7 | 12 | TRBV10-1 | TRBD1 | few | TGCGCCAGTGGGGACAGTAGCTACGAGCAGTACTTC | CASGDSSYEQYF
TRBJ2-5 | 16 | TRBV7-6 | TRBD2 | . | TGTGCCAGCAGCTTAGTAGCCCTAGCGGGGGGAGAGACCCAGTACTTC | CASSLVALAGGETQYF
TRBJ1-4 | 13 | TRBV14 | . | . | TGTGCCAGCAGCCAAGGGGGGCGGGAAAAACTGTTTTTT | CASSQGGREKLFF
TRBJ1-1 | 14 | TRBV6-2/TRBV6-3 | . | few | TGTGCCAGCAGCGATATAACCCCGAACACTGAAGCTTTCTTT | CASSDITPNTEAFF
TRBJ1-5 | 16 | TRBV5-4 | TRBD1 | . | TGTGCCAGCAGCTTGGGCCCAGGGACAGGGGTTCAGCCCCAGCATTTT | CASSLGPGTGVQPQHF
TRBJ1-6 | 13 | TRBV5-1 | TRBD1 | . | TGCGCCAGCCGGACAGGGATGGAAACACCCCTCCACTTT | CASRTGMETPLHF
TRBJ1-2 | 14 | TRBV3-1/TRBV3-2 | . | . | TGTGCCAGCAGCCAAGAGGGCGGCTTCGGGGGCTACACCTTC | CASSQEGGFGGYTF
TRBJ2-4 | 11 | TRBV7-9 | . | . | TGTGCCAGCAGCACGACAGAACTTCAGTACTTC | CASSTTELQYF
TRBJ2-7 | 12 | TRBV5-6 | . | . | TGTGCCAGCAGCTTTGGGGCCTACGAGCAGTACTTC | CASSFGAYEQYF
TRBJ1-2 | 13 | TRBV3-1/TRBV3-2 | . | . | TGTGCCAGCAGCCAAGATCTCCTAAATGGCTACACCTTC | CASSQDLLNGYTF
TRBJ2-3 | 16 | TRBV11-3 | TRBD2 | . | TGTGCCAGCAGCAAGGGACTAGCGGGGGGGCAGGATACGCAGTATTTT | CASSKGLAGGQDTQYF
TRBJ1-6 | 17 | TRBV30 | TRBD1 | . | TGTGCCTGGAGTTCCATCTTCCTGGACAGGGGCAATTCACCCCTCCACTTT | CAWSSIFLDRGNSPLHF